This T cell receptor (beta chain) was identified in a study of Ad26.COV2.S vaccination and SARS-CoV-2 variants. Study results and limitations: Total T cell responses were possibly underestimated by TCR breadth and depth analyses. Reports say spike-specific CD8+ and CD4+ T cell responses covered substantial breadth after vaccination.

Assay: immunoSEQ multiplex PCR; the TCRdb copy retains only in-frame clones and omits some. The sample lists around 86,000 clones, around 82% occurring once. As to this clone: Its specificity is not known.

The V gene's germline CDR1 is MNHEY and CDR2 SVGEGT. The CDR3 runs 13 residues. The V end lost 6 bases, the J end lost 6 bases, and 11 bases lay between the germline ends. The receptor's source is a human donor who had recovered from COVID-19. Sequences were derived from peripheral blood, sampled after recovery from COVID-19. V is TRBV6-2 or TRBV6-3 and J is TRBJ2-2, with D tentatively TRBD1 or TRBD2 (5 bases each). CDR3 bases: TGTGCCAGCAGCCTGGGACCCCCCGGGGAGCTGTTTTTT. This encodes CASSLGPPGELFF.